This T cell receptor (beta chain) is drawn from a study of monozygotic twins with inflammatory bowel disease. Whole-study results and caveats: Healthy twins shared more clonotypes with others than IBD patients, most markedly active ones. Discordant twins showed the same repertoire similarity as concordant twins, possibly from limited power.

About this clonotype itself: No antigen is known for it.

From its re-call of the 5' RACE reads, TCRdb lists each CDR3 protein once, without DNA. The listing contains 150,000 or so distinct CDR3 sequences. Germline assignment: CDR1 SQVTM and CDR2 ANQGSEA. CDR3 length equals 15 residues. The TCR originated in a human donor with ulcerative colitis or Crohn's disease, or a healthy co-twin of an affected twin (not recorded which). The specimen sequenced was blood. The chain recombines TRBV29-1 with TRBJ1-6; without DNA, the TCRdb call of TRBD1 cannot be checked. The CDR3 protein is CSVAEGETNNSPLHF.